A selection of T cell receptor beta chains follows, all from one sample in a study of shared clonotypes between healthy human individuals. Data came from immunoSEQ multiplex PCR; TCRdb stores just in-frame clones and leaves some out. The sample has approximately 1.9 million clones, around 93% seen once. Sequencing was done on a sample of naive CD8+ T cells from PBMCs. The origin of the receptors is a man in his late teens or twenties in good health. Some clones in this sample may be carry-over from other donors' samples. Both conserved end residues are part of each CDR3. Each record gives: V gene, clone size, J gene, D gene, CDR3 protein, CDR3 DNA. The D gene is left open where the match is weak. Clone size is given for some rows only: seen once, a few or many times, or a class if the clone is expanded.

v_gene: TRBV6-6
abundance: once
j_gene: TRBJ2-2
d_gene: TRBD2
CDR3aa: CASSYYWGGAGELFF
CDR3nt: TGTGCCAGCAGTTATTACTGGGGGGGAGCCGGGGAGCTGTTTTTT

v_gene: TRBV6-6
abundance: NA
j_gene: TRBJ2-2
d_gene: NA
CDR3aa: CASSYKVAVNTGELFF
CDR3nt: TGTGCCAGCAGTTACAAGGTAGCGGTGAACACCGGGGAGCTGTTTTTT

v_gene: TRBV5-1
abundance: NA
j_gene: TRBJ2-1
d_gene: NA
CDR3aa: CASSLYYEQFF
CDR3nt: TGCGCCAGCAGCTTATACTATGAGCAGTTCTTC

v_gene: TRBV4-1
abundance: NA
j_gene: TRBJ1-1
d_gene: NA
CDR3aa: CASSQEKGEGTEAFF
CDR3nt: TGCGCCAGCAGCCAAGAGAAAGGGGAGGGCACTGAAGCTTTCTTT

v_gene: TRBV19
abundance: NA
j_gene: TRBJ2-7
d_gene: NA
CDR3aa: CASSISFRGSSYEQYF
CDR3nt: TGTGCCAGTAGTATATCTTTTCGTGGCAGCTCCTACGAGCAGTACTTC

v_gene: TRBV19
abundance: NA
j_gene: TRBJ1-1
d_gene: TRBD1
CDR3aa: CAVKTGGSTEAFF
CDR3nt: TGTGCCGTCAAGACAGGGGGAAGCACTGAAGCTTTCTTT

v_gene: TRBV19
abundance: NA
j_gene: TRBJ2-7
d_gene: TRBD2
CDR3aa: CASRLAGSYEQYF
CDR3nt: TGTGCCAGTAGACTAGCGGGATCCTACGAGCAGTACTTC

v_gene: TRBV18
abundance: NA
j_gene: TRBJ1-2
d_gene: TRBD1
CDR3aa: CASSPSTGGNGYTF
CDR3nt: TGTGCCAGCTCACCGTCGACAGGGGGCAATGGCTACACCTTC

v_gene: TRBV10-3
abundance: NA
j_gene: TRBJ1-2
d_gene: NA
CDR3aa: CAISESTVGYFGYGYTF
CDR3nt: TGTGCCATCAGTGAGTCGACAGTGGGATATTTTGGTTATGGCTACACCTTC

v_gene: TRBV5-1
abundance: NA
j_gene: TRBJ2-7
d_gene: NA
CDR3aa: CASSPGRGIYEQYF
CDR3nt: TGCGCCAGCAGCCCGGGACGGGGGATCTACGAGCAGTACTTC

v_gene: TRBV4-2
abundance: NA
j_gene: TRBJ2-7
d_gene: NA
CDR3aa: CASSQDRGTFEQYF
CDR3nt: TGTGCCAGCAGCCAAGATAGAGGGACTTTCGAGCAGTACTTC

v_gene: TRBV7-8
abundance: NA
j_gene: TRBJ2-3
d_gene: NA
CDR3aa: CASSLGARVGADTQYF
CDR3nt: TGTGCCAGCAGCTTAGGTGCGCGGGTCGGAGCAGATACGCAGTATTTT

v_gene: TRBV7-8
abundance: NA
j_gene: TRBJ1-2
d_gene: NA
CDR3aa: CASSLSGQANYGYTF
CDR3nt: TGTGCCAGCAGCTTAAGTGGGCAAGCTAACTATGGCTACACCTTC

v_gene: TRBV4-1
abundance: NA
j_gene: TRBJ2-5
d_gene: NA
CDR3aa: CASSHRAGSPQETQYF
CDR3nt: TGCGCCAGCAGCCACAGAGCGGGCAGCCCCCAAGAGACCCAGTACTTC

v_gene: TRBV30
abundance: NA
j_gene: TRBJ2-2
d_gene: NA
CDR3aa: CAWSSENANTGELFF
CDR3nt: TGTGCCTGGAGTAGTGAGAATGCGAACACCGGGGAGCTGTTTTTT

v_gene: TRBV27
abundance: NA
j_gene: TRBJ2-1
d_gene: NA
CDR3aa: CASSLSAGPIPNEQFF
CDR3nt: TGTGCCAGCAGTTTATCGGCGGGGCCGATTCCCAATGAGCAGTTCTTC

v_gene: TRBV7-9
abundance: NA
j_gene: TRBJ2-7
d_gene: NA
CDR3aa: CASSKGPDWKQYF
CDR3nt: TGTGCCAGCAGCAAGGGACCCGACTGGAAGCAGTACTTC

v_gene: TRBV27
abundance: NA
j_gene: TRBJ2-4
d_gene: NA
CDR3aa: CASSGILAKNIQYF
CDR3nt: TGTGCCAGCTCAGGGATACTAGCCAAAAACATTCAGTACTTC

v_gene: TRBV27
abundance: NA
j_gene: TRBJ2-1
d_gene: NA
CDR3aa: CASSLRANSYNEQFF
CDR3nt: TGTGCCAGCAGTTTAAGGGCAAATTCCTACAATGAGCAGTTCTTC

v_gene: TRBV6-5
abundance: NA
j_gene: TRBJ2-1
d_gene: TRBD2
CDR3aa: CASRSGTSGYNEQFF
CDR3nt: TGTGCCAGCAGGTCCGGGACTAGCGGGTACAATGAGCAGTTCTTC

v_gene: TRBV7-9
abundance: NA
j_gene: TRBJ2-7
d_gene: NA
CDR3aa: CASSLGFGEQYF
CDR3nt: TGTGCCAGCAGCTTAGGGTTCGGCGAGCAGTACTTC

v_gene: TRBV9
abundance: NA
j_gene: TRBJ1-1
d_gene: NA
CDR3aa: CASAPHLRTEAFF
CDR3nt: TGTGCCAGCGCCCCTCACCTCCGGACTGAAGCTTTCTTT

v_gene: TRBV13
abundance: NA
j_gene: TRBJ1-4
d_gene: NA
CDR3aa: CASSAQGLGEKLFF
CDR3nt: TGTGCCAGCAGCGCCCAGGGCTTGGGCGAAAAACTGTTTTTT

v_gene: TRBV6-5
abundance: NA
j_gene: TRBJ1-3
d_gene: NA
CDR3aa: CASSGAEEGNTIYF
CDR3nt: TGTGCCAGCAGCGGAGCCGAGGAAGGAAACACCATATATTTT

v_gene: TRBV14
abundance: once
j_gene: TRBJ2-3
d_gene: TRBD2
CDR3aa: CASSQGLAGPSTDTQYF
CDR3nt: TGTGCCAGCAGCCAAGGACTAGCGGGGCCAAGCACAGATACGCAGTATTTT

v_gene: TRBV19
abundance: NA
j_gene: TRBJ1-1
d_gene: NA
CDR3aa: CASSPVPPDNNTEAFF
CDR3nt: TGTGCCAGTAGTCCCGTCCCCCCAGATAATAACACTGAAGCTTTCTTT

v_gene: TRBV27
abundance: NA
j_gene: TRBJ2-7
d_gene: TRBD1
CDR3aa: CASSTHTPGQDSYEQYF
CDR3nt: TGTGCCAGCAGTACTCACACTCCGGGACAGGACTCCTACGAGCAGTACTTC

v_gene: TRBV10-3
abundance: NA
j_gene: TRBJ1-3
d_gene: TRBD1
CDR3aa: CAISRVGTGEAGNTIYF
CDR3nt: TGTGCCATCAGTCGCGTGGGGACAGGGGAAGCTGGAAACACCATATATTTT

v_gene: TRBV25-1
abundance: NA
j_gene: TRBJ2-3
d_gene: TRBD2
CDR3aa: CASSASGTSLF
CDR3nt: TGTGCCAGCAGTGCCTCCGGGACTAGCTTATTT

v_gene: TRBV10-3
abundance: NA
j_gene: TRBJ2-5
d_gene: TRBD2
CDR3aa: CAISAKVVASGRVKTQYF
CDR3nt: TGTGCCATCAGTGCAAAGGTCGTGGCTAGCGGGAGAGTTAAGACCCAGTACTTC

v_gene: TRBV28
abundance: NA
j_gene: TRBJ2-7
d_gene: NA
CDR3aa: CASSLSAGLGTEQYF
CDR3nt: TGTGCCAGCAGTTTATCTGCGGGGTTAGGGACGGAGCAGTACTTC

v_gene: TRBV29-1
abundance: NA
j_gene: TRBJ2-1
d_gene: TRBD1
CDR3aa: CRGQGSYNEQFF
CDR3nt: TGCAGAGGACAGGGTTCCTACAATGAGCAGTTCTTC

v_gene: TRBV16
abundance: NA
j_gene: TRBJ2-6
d_gene: NA
CDR3aa: CASSRGALGANVLTF
CDR3nt: TGTGCCAGCAGCCGGGGGGCCTTGGGGGCCAACGTCCTGACTTTC

v_gene: TRBV9
abundance: NA
j_gene: TRBJ2-1
d_gene: NA
CDR3aa: CASSDPSTSSYNEQFF
CDR3nt: TGTGCCAGCAGCGACCCGTCGACAAGCTCCTACAATGAGCAGTTCTTC

v_gene: TRBV10-3
abundance: NA
j_gene: TRBJ2-7
d_gene: NA
CDR3aa: CAIGDRVTYEQYF
CDR3nt: TGTGCCATCGGAGACAGAGTAACCTACGAGCAGTACTTC

v_gene: TRBV10-3
abundance: once
j_gene: TRBJ2-7
d_gene: TRBD2
CDR3aa: CAISDHSGAAYEQYF
CDR3nt: TGTGCCATCAGTGACCATAGCGGGGCCGCCTACGAGCAGTACTTC

v_gene: TRBV28
abundance: NA
j_gene: TRBJ1-3
d_gene: NA
CDR3aa: CASSFGVSGNTIYF
CDR3nt: TGTGCCAGCAGTTTCGGAGTCTCTGGAAACACCATATATTTT

v_gene: TRBV7-9
abundance: NA
j_gene: TRBJ2-7
d_gene: TRBD2
CDR3aa: CASSSRGLADYYEQYF
CDR3nt: TGTGCCAGCAGCTCCAGAGGACTAGCGGACTACTACGAGCAGTACTTC

v_gene: TRBV7-8
abundance: NA
j_gene: TRBJ2-3
d_gene: TRBD1
CDR3aa: CASSLSQGNTDTQYF
CDR3nt: TGTGCCAGCAGCTTATCACAGGGGAACACAGATACGCAGTATTTT

v_gene: TRBV27
abundance: many
j_gene: TRBJ2-7
d_gene: NA
CDR3aa: CASSPSYEQYF
CDR3nt: TGTGCCAGCAGTCCCTCCTACGAGCAGTACTTC

v_gene: TRBV10-2
abundance: NA
j_gene: TRBJ2-1
d_gene: TRBD1
CDR3aa: CASTGNRGYNEQFF
CDR3nt: TGCGCCAGCACAGGGAACAGGGGGTATAATGAGCAGTTCTTC

v_gene: TRBV27
abundance: NA
j_gene: TRBJ1-2
d_gene: TRBD1
CDR3aa: CASSPLTGVAIEGYTF
CDR3nt: TGTGCCAGCAGCCCCTTGACAGGGGTTGCTATCGAGGGCTACACCTTC

v_gene: TRBV19
abundance: NA
j_gene: TRBJ2-2
d_gene: NA
CDR3aa: CATRPAGFPGELFF
CDR3nt: TGTGCCACTCGGCCCGCGGGGTTCCCCGGGGAGCTGTTTTTT

v_gene: TRBV30
abundance: NA
j_gene: TRBJ1-4
d_gene: NA
CDR3aa: CAWSVPHLGGEKLFF
CDR3nt: TGTGCCTGGAGTGTACCCCACCTTGGGGGCGAAAAACTGTTTTTT

v_gene: TRBV19
abundance: NA
j_gene: TRBJ1-4
d_gene: TRBD1
CDR3aa: CASTFRGSNEKLFF
CDR3nt: TGTGCCAGTACTTTCAGGGGGTCTAATGAAAAACTGTTTTTT

v_gene: TRBV9
abundance: NA
j_gene: TRBJ1-3
d_gene: NA
CDR3aa: CASSAGPGQGSPGNTIYF
CDR3nt: TGTGCCAGCAGCGCCGGGCCCGGACAAGGCAGCCCCGGAAACACCATATATTTT

v_gene: TRBV7-9
abundance: NA
j_gene: TRBJ1-2
d_gene: TRBD1
CDR3aa: CASSLRDRANYGYTF
CDR3nt: TGTGCCAGCAGCCTCCGGGACAGAGCTAACTATGGCTACACCTTC

v_gene: TRBV2
abundance: NA
j_gene: TRBJ1-2
d_gene: TRBD1
CDR3aa: CASIWDRGHGYTF
CDR3nt: TGTGCCAGCATTTGGGACAGGGGCCATGGCTACACCTTC

v_gene: TRBV5-6
abundance: NA
j_gene: TRBJ2-7
d_gene: NA
CDR3aa: CASSPDRSSYEQYF
CDR3nt: TGTGCCAGCAGCCCCGACCGTAGCTCCTACGAGCAGTACTTC

v_gene: TRBV9
abundance: NA
j_gene: TRBJ2-7
d_gene: NA
CDR3aa: CASSAPSRGDRPSYEQYF
CDR3nt: TGTGCCAGCAGCGCACCGAGCCGGGGGGACAGGCCGTCCTACGAGCAGTACTTC

v_gene: TRBV2
abundance: NA
j_gene: TRBJ2-7
d_gene: TRBD2
CDR3aa: CASSGEGWARLNEQYF
CDR3nt: TGTGCCAGCAGTGGGGAGGGCTGGGCCCGGTTGAACGAGCAGTACTTC

v_gene: TRBV2
abundance: NA
j_gene: TRBJ2-7
d_gene: TRBD2
CDR3aa: CASWGGGSSYEQYF
CDR3nt: TGTGCCAGTTGGGGGGGAGGGAGCTCCTACGAGCAGTACTTC

v_gene: TRBV7-2
abundance: few
j_gene: TRBJ1-2
d_gene: NA
CDR3aa: CASSTTHTF
CDR3nt: TGTGCCAGCAGTACAACACACACCTTC

v_gene: TRBV7-9
abundance: few
j_gene: TRBJ2-7
d_gene: NA
CDR3aa: CASSPGLSYEQYF
CDR3nt: TGTGCCAGCAGCCCGGGACTCTCCTACGAGCAGTACTTC

v_gene: TRBV9
abundance: NA
j_gene: TRBJ2-7
d_gene: TRBD1
CDR3aa: CASSVDGTDSYEQYF
CDR3nt: TGTGCCAGCAGCGTAGACGGGACAGACTCCTACGAGCAGTACTTC

v_gene: TRBV6-5
abundance: NA
j_gene: TRBJ1-5
d_gene: NA
CDR3aa: CASSVHSNQPQHF
CDR3nt: TGTGCCAGCTCGGTCCATAGCAATCAGCCCCAGCATTTT

v_gene: TRBV19
abundance: NA
j_gene: TRBJ1-2
d_gene: TRBD1
CDR3aa: CASRGKWTGDTYGYTF
CDR3nt: TGTGCCAGTAGGGGCAAATGGACAGGGGACACCTATGGCTACACCTTC